The rows below give T cell receptor beta chains drawn from one sample of a study of cytomegalovirus exposure and HLA in healthy donors. Sequenced by immunoSEQ multiplex PCR; TCRdb stores in-frame clones only, minus some. The table includes under 200,000 clones, roughly 79% detected once. Sequencing input: PBMCs. These receptors all come from a woman aged 25 to 39 in good health and CMV-seropositive. CDR3s include the opening cysteine and the closing phenylalanine or tryptophan. The D gene is left open where the match is weak. The size field is filled for only some rows; it gives once, few, many or a size class.

len	d_gene	v_gene	abundance	j_gene	CDR3nt	CDR3aa
14	TRBD2	TRBV5-1	NA	TRBJ2-3	TGCGCCAGCAGCGATATTGCGGGGGCAGATACGCAGTATTTT	CASSDIAGADTQYF
14	NA	TRBV28	NA	TRBJ1-1	TGTGCCAGCAGTTTAGCGACATCTAACACTGAAGCTTTCTTT	CASSLATSNTEAFF
16	TRBD2	TRBV5-6	once	TRBJ2-3	TGTGCCAGCAGCGGGGGACTAGCGGGGGCGGGAGATACGCAGTATTTT	CASSGGLAGAGDTQYF
14	NA	TRBV5-6	NA	TRBJ1-2	TGTGCCAGCAGCGAGATACAGGGAAAGTATGGCTACACCTTC	CASSEIQGKYGYTF
16	NA	TRBV18	NA	TRBJ1-6	TGTGCCAGCTCACCAACCGCAGTCACCCGTAATTCACCCCTCCACTTT	CASSPTAVTRNSPLHF
14	TRBD1	TRBV7-8	NA	TRBJ1-1	TGTGCCAGCAGCTGGAGGACAGGGAACACTGAAGCTTTCTTT	CASSWRTGNTEAFF
15	NA	TRBV28	NA	TRBJ2-2	TGTGCCAGCCAAAAGCCGGGACAGAACACCGGGGAGCTGTTTTTT	CASQKPGQNTGELFF
15	NA	TRBV5-4	NA	TRBJ1-1	TGTGCCAGCAGCTTGGTTAACAGAGATAACACTGAAGCTTTCTTT	CASSLVNRDNTEAFF
15	NA	TRBV7-2	NA	TRBJ2-5	TGTGCCAGCAGCTTACCCCAGGGCTACCAAGAGACCCAGTACTTC	CASSLPQGYQETQYF
16	TRBD2	TRBV27	NA	TRBJ2-1	TGTGCCAGCAGCCCTCCGGGGGGAAGAGGCTACAATGAGCAGTTCTTC	CASSPPGGRGYNEQFF
15	TRBD1	TRBV7-2	NA	TRBJ1-2	TGTGCCAGCAGACGGGACAGGGAGCCTAACTATGGCTACACCTTC	CASRRDREPNYGYTF
14	NA	TRBV5-1	NA	TRBJ1-3	TGCGCCAGCAGCTTGGTATCCGCGGGAAACACCATATATTTT	CASSLVSAGNTIYF
11	NA	TRBV30	NA	TRBJ2-3	TGTGCCTGGAGTGGAGGGGATACGCAGTATTTT	CAWSGGDTQYF
16	TRBD1	TRBV5-1	NA	TRBJ2-1	TGCGCCAGCAGCGTTACCGGGACAGGGGTGGACAATGAGCAGTTCTTC	CASSVTGTGVDNEQFF
15	TRBD1	TRBV30	few	TRBJ2-7	TGTGTAGGGACAGGCGGACTAAAGAGCTCCTACGAGCAGTACTTC	CVGTGGLKSSYEQYF
16	NA	TRBV6-7	NA	TRBJ1-2	TGTGCCAGCACCTCCTCCAACACACAGGGCCGGTATGGCTACACCTTC	CASTSSNTQGRYGYTF
15	NA	TRBV18	NA	TRBJ2-5	TGTGCCAGCTCACCTCAACGGGACTCCCAAGAGACCCAGTACTTC	CASSPQRDSQETQYF
13	NA	TRBV11-3	NA	TRBJ2-1	TGTGCCAGCAGCTTAGTATCAGACAATGAGCAGTTCTTC	CASSLVSDNEQFF
14	TRBD2	TRBV10-2	NA	TRBJ2-5	TGCGCCAGCAGTGATGTAGCGGGGGTTGAGACCCAGTACTTC	CASSDVAGVETQYF
13	NA	TRBV10-1	few	TRBJ2-2	TGCGCCAGCAGTGAGTCCAGCACCGGGGAGCTGTTTTTT	CASSESSTGELFF
15	TRBD1	TRBV5-4	NA	TRBJ2-1	TGTGCCAGCAGCTCTGCCCGGGACAGGGGTAATGAGCAGTTCTTC	CASSSARDRGNEQFF
13	NA	TRBV7-9	NA	TRBJ2-2	TGTGCCAGAGATCAGGGAAGCACCGGGGAGCTGTTTTTT	CARDQGSTGELFF
13	TRBD1	TRBV30	NA	TRBJ1-1	TGTGCCTGGAAGACAGGGGCGAACACTGAAGCTTTCTTT	CAWKTGANTEAFF
15	TRBD2	TRBV5-1	NA	TRBJ2-5	TGCGCCAGCAGCGTGAAAGGACTAGCTGCAGAGACCCAGTACTTC	CASSVKGLAAETQYF
13	TRBD1	TRBV19	NA	TRBJ1-1	TGTGCCAGTAGTATTGTGGGACAGGGTGCAGCTTTCTTT	CASSIVGQGAAFF
15	NA	TRBV2	once	TRBJ2-5	TGTGCCAGCAGGGGCGCTAGCGCGAATCAAGAGACCCAGTACTTC	CASRGASANQETQYF
18	NA	TRBV4-2	few	TRBJ1-5	TGTGCCAGCAGCCAAGGGGGGGGGCAGGAACCGGGGAATCAGCCCCAGCATTTT	CASSQGGGQEPGNQPQHF
14	TRBD1	TRBV9	NA	TRBJ2-2	TGTGCCAGCAGCGCAGACAGGGACACCGGGGAGCTGTTTTTT	CASSADRDTGELFF
15	NA	TRBV9	NA	TRBJ1-2	TGTGCCAGCAGCGCCGACCTAGAGCCTGGTGATGGCTACACCTTC	CASSADLEPGDGYTF
15	TRBD1	TRBV7-2	NA	TRBJ2-7	TGTGCCAGCAGCTTAGCGAGGGGGACAGGCTACGAGCAGTACTTC	CASSLARGTGYEQYF
14	NA	TRBV2	NA	TRBJ1-4	TGTGCCAGCAGTGAAGTGGCAGCTAATGAAAAACTGTTTTTT	CASSEVAANEKLFF
15	NA	TRBV4-1	once	TRBJ1-3	TGCGCCAGCAGCCAAGATGTCCACTCTGGAAACACCATATATTTT	CASSQDVHSGNTIYF
17	TRBD2	TRBV27	NA	TRBJ2-3	TGTGCCAGCAGTTTATGGCGGGGGGGCATCATCCCAGATACGCAGTATTTT	CASSLWRGGIIPDTQYF
15	TRBD1	TRBV7-2	NA	TRBJ1-5	TGTGCCAGCAGCTTTGGACAGGGGGCCGATCAGCCCCAGCATTTT	CASSFGQGADQPQHF
15	TRBD1	TRBV27	once	TRBJ2-5	TGTGCCAGCAGTTTATTACGCGACAGGGGAGAGACCCAGTACTTC	CASSLLRDRGETQYF
17	TRBD2	TRBV5-6	once	TRBJ2-1	TGTGCCAGCAGCTTCCTTGGACTAGCGGGGGGGCAAAATGAGCAGTTCTTC	CASSFLGLAGGQNEQFF
14	NA	TRBV21-1	NA	TRBJ2-7	TGTGCCAGCAGCAAGGGGGGGGCGGCGAACGAGCAGTACTTC	CASSKGGAANEQYF
16	TRBD2	TRBV19	few	TRBJ2-2	TGTGCCAGTAGTCTAGCGGGAGGGGGGAACACCGGGGAGCTGTTTTTT	CASSLAGGGNTGELFF
17	NA	TRBV19	NA	TRBJ2-6	TGTGCCAGCAAACAAACAGGAGAAAGCTCTGGGGCCAACGTCCTGACTTTC	CASKQTGESSGANVLTF
15	NA	TRBV9	NA	TRBJ1-5	TGTGCCAGCAGCCTCGACGGAGATAGCAATCAGCCCCAGCATTTT	CASSLDGDSNQPQHF
16	NA	TRBV21-1	NA	TRBJ1-5	TGTGCCAGCAGCAAGGGAGGCCCCCGGGGAGGTCAGCCCCAGCATTTT	CASSKGGPRGGQPQHF
11	NA	TRBV19	few	TRBJ1-2	TGTGCCAGTAGTATTCGACTTGGCTACACCTTC	CASSIRLGYTF
18	NA	TRBV5-1	NA	TRBJ2-7	TGCGCCAGCAGCTTGTCGCAGGGTGGATCCTCGGTAGGCTACGAGCAGTACTTC	CASSLSQGGSSVGYEQYF
14	NA	TRBV7-6	NA	TRBJ1-1	TGTGCCAGCAGCTTGGGAACTCCAGGGACTGAAGCTTTCTTT	CASSLGTPGTEAFF
14	TRBD2	TRBV5-1	NA	TRBJ2-5	TGCGCCAGCAGCAACGGACTAGTAGACGAGACCCAGTACTTC	CASSNGLVDETQYF
15	TRBD1	TRBV18	NA	TRBJ2-7	TGTGCCAGCTCACCAGAGACAGGGGAATCCTACGAGCAGTACTTC	CASSPETGESYEQYF
15	NA	TRBV5-4	NA	TRBJ1-3	TGTGCCAGCAGCGGCGGGACGGACTCTGGAAACACCATATATTTT	CASSGGTDSGNTIYF
15	NA	TRBV4-1	once	TRBJ2-7	TGCGCCAGCAGCCAAGATGGGAGATCAGACTACGAGCAGTACTTC	CASSQDGRSDYEQYF
18	TRBD1	TRBV10-3	NA	TRBJ2-7	TGTGCCATCAGTGAGTCTAAAAAGGGACAGGGCAGGGGGTACGAGCAGTACTTC	CAISESKKGQGRGYEQYF
15	TRBD2	TRBV6-5	NA	TRBJ2-3	TGTGCCAGCAGACCGGGACTAGCGGGAGCAGATACGCAGTGTTTT	CASRPGLAGADTQCF